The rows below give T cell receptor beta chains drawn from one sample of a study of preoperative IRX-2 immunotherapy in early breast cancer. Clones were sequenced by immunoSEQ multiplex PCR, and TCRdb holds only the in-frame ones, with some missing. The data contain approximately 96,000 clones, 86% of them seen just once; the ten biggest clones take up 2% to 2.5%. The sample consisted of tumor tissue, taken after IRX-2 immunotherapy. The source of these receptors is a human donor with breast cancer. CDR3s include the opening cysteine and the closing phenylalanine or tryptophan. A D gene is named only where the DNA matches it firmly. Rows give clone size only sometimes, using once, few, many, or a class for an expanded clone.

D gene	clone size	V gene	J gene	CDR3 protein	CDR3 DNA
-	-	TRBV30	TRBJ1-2	CAWSDLRGGYGYTF	TGTGCCTGGAGTGATTTAAGGGGCGGCTATGGCTACACCTTC
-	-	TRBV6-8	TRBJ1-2	CASSYSSGAGYTF	TGTGCCAGCAGTTACTCGTCAGGGGCCGGCTACACCTTC
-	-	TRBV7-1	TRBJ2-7	CASNPGRELREQYF	TGTGCCAGCAACCCGGGACGCGAGCTTCGAGAGCAGTACTTC
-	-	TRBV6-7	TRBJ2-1	CASSSGPTNEQFF	TGTGCCAGCAGTTCGGGACCAACCAATGAGCAGTTCTTC
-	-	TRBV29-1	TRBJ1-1	CSSLEGGTEAFF	TGCAGCTCCCTGGAGGGGGGAACTGAAGCTTTCTTT
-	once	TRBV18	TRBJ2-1	CASSRPGSSGDEQFF	TGTGCCAGCTCACGACCTGGGAGTTCTGGCGATGAGCAGTTCTTC
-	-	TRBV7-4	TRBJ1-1	CASSAARYTEAFF	TGTGCCAGCAGCGCTGCCAGGTACACTGAAGCTTTCTTT
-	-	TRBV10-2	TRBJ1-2	CASSESRVYGYTF	TGCGCCAGCAGTGAATCCAGGGTCTATGGCTACACCTTC
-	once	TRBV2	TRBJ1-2	CASSAARNYGYTF	TGTGCCAGCAGTGCGGCACGGAACTATGGCTACACCTTC
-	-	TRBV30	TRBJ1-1	CAWSNRADTEAFF	TGTGCCTGGAGTAATAGGGCGGACACTGAAGCTTTCTTT
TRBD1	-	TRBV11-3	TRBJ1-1	CASSLGTGLVNTEAFF	TGTGCCAGCAGCTTAGGGACAGGACTCGTGAACACTGAAGCTTTCTTT
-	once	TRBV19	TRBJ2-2	CASRSGGNTGELFF	TGTGCCAGTAGGTCGGGTGGGAACACCGGGGAGCTGTTTTTT
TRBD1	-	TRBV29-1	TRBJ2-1	CSVGTGDGEQFF	TGCAGCGTTGGAACAGGGGACGGTGAGCAGTTCTTC
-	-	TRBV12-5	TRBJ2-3	CASGTGSATDTQYF	TGTGCTAGTGGCACAGGTTCGGCCACAGATACGCAGTATTTT
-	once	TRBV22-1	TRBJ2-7	CASSVKSSYEQYF	TGTGCCAGCAGTGTCAAAAGCTCCTACGAGCAGTACTTC
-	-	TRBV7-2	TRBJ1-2	CASSEGGDYGYTF	TGTGCCAGCAGCGAGGGGGGGGACTATGGCTACACCTTC
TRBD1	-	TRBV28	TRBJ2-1	CASRPQGQGAFYNEQFF	TGTGCCAGCAGACCCCAAGGACAGGGGGCTTTCTACAATGAGCAGTTCTTC
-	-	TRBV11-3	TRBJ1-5	CASKRGLIGNQPQHF	TGTGCCAGCAAACGGGGACTGATCGGCAATCAGCCCCAGCATTTT
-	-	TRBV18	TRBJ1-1	CASSPLPPMNTEAFF	TGTGCCAGCTCACCACTTCCCCCCATGAACACTGAAGCTTTCTTT
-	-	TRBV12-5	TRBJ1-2	CASGLDSGSNYGYTF	TGTGCTAGTGGTTTGGACAGTGGATCTAACTATGGCTACACCTTC
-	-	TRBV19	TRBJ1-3	CASSIEGILSGNTIYF	TGTGCCAGTAGTATAGAGGGGATTCTCTCTGGAAACACCATATATTTT
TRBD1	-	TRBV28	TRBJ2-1	CASSLTGGSYNEQFF	TGTGCCAGCAGCCTGACAGGGGGCTCCTACAATGAGCAGTTCTTC
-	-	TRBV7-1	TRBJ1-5	CASSFRIGDAQPQHF	TGTGCCAGCAGCTTTCGGATCGGGGATGCTCAGCCCCAGCATTTT